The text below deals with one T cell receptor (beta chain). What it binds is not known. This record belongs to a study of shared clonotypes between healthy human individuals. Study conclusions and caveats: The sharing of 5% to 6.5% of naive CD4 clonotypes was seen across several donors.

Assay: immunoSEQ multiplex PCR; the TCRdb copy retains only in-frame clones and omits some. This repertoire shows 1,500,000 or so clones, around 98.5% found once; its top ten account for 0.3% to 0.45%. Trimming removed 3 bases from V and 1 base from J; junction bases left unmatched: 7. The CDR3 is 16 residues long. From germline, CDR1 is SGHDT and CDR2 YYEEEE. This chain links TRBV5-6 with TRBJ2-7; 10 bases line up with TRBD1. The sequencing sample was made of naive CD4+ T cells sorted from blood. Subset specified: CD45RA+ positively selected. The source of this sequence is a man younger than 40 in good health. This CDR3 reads CASSSDRGRISYEQYF. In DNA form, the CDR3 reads TGTGCCAGCAGCTCCGACAGGGGGCGGATTTCCTACGAGCAGTACTTC.